This T cell receptor beta chain was sequenced for a study of tissue-resident memory T cells in lung cancer (dated by TCRdb to between 2018 and 2021). Some background on the complete study: Paired tumor TRM and tumor non-TRM populations from 10 lung cancer patients were compared by TCR beta-chain sequencing. What the research found in general, with its limitations: Compared with tumor non-TRM cells, tumor TRM cells had a significantly more restricted TCR repertoire, reflected in lower Shannon-Wiener and inverse Simpson diversity. Expanded clonotypes accounted for an average of roughly 70% of tumor TRM repertoires and 40% to 55% of tumor non-TRM repertoires.

The instrument given in TCRdb is Illumina MiSeq. Unique molecular identifiers were built into the TCR sequencing libraries, which were indexed using TruSeq single indexes. As for how the authors treated the data: MIGEC v1.2.7 was used to map and error-correct TCR reads, and VDJtools v1.1.7 was then used for analysis, with default settings for both tools. Repertoire diversity was quantified with Shannon-Wiener and inverse Simpson indices computed in VDJtools. A frequency threshold of at least three was used to define expanded TCRbeta clonotypes. Statistical comparisons of TCR diversity between tumor TRM and non-TRM populations used Wilcoxon rank-sum tests across nine to ten patients. TCRdb applied fastp at Q25 and MiXCR to the public reads, then kept only in-frame beta chains. Entries are consolidated by CDR3 protein sequence, retaining the most common genes and DNA. The V and J calls, along with clone size, are taken from TCRdb and not from the paper's own processing. This sample gives a few hundred distinct CDR3 sequences in total; about a sixth of them show up just once. The top ten clones comprise 44% of the sample.

A BD FACSAria-II was used to sort CD8+ T cells by CD103 expression straight into ice-cold TRIzol LS reagent. Freshly resected lung tumor tissue was obtained at surgical resection. After Fc receptor blocking, fresh cells were stained for CD45, CD4, CD3, CD8A and CD103, and DAPI was used to tell live cells from dead cells. A miRNeasy kit was used to purify total RNA from the sorted CD103+ and CD103- CD8+ T cells. Sorting of tumor-infiltrating CD8+ cytotoxic T cells by CD103 expression was used to split tissue-resident memory (TRM) cells from non-TRM cells. Donors were patients with treatment-naive lung cancer. Patients with respiratory malignancies who were newly diagnosed and untreated were recruited prospectively after referral. The CDR3 sequence holds 11 residues, the cysteine and phenylalanine included. The read is trimmed to its CDR3 DNA, 33 bases read in frame from base 1. V is clipped by 6 bases and J by 9 bases, and the sequence between their germline boundaries is 11 bases long. CDR1 and CDR2 were assigned from the germline V gene as MNHEY and SVGEGT.

Taking its sample share into account, this clonotype is large (0.1 to 1%). What this receptor recognizes is not known. No much larger clonotype is one base removed from it; base qualities were not supplied. The sequence was obtained from a human donor with treatment-naive lung cancer (subtype not recorded). The sequence is built from TRBV6-2 or TRBV6-3 and TRBJ2-5; the D segment cannot be called with confidence. Sequenced sample: CD103- CD8+ T cells from lung tumor tissue. Per the publication, the cell subset or site label means: non-TRM CD8+ CTLs. CDR3 loop: CASSQGVAQYF. The sequence in DNA is TGTGCCAGCAGCCAAGGTGTTGCCCAGTACTTC.